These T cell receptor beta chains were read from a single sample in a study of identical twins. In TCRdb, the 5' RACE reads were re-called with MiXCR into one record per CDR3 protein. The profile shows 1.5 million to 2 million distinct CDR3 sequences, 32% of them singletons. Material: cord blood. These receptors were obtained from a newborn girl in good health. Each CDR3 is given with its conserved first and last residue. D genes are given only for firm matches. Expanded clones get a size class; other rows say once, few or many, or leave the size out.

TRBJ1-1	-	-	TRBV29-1	CSVAFFDSYTEAFF	TGCAGCGTTGCTTTTTTCGACAGTTACACTGAAGCTTTCTTT
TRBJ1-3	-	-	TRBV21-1	CASSPPTGRYSGNTIYF	TGTGCCAGCAGCCCCCCGACAGGCCGGTACTCTGGAAACACCATATATTTT
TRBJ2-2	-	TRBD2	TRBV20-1	CSARFAGGPTGELFF	TGCAGTGCGCGTTTTGCGGGGGGGCCCACCGGGGAGCTGTTTTTT
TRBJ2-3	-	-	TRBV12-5	CASGLTYRSGTDTQYF	TGTGCTAGTGGTTTGACCTACAGGTCTGGCACAGATACGCAGTATTTT
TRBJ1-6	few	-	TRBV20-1	CSARKGQGNSPLHF	TGCAGTGCTAGAAAGGGGCAGGGGAACTCACCCCTCCACTTT
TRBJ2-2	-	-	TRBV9	CASSAATGELFF	TGTGCCAGCAGCGCCGCCACCGGGGAGCTGTTTTTT
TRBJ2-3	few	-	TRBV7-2	CASSLVWGGSTDTQYF	TGTGCCAGCAGCTTAGTTTGGGGCGGGAGCACAGATACGCAGTATTTT
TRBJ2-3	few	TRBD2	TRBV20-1	CSASGRGESTDTQYF	TGCAGTGCTAGCGGGCGGGGGGAAAGCACAGATACGCAGTATTTT
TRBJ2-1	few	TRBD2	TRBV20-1	CSASQLAGFYNEQFF	TGCAGTGCGAGCCAACTAGCGGGGTTTTACAATGAGCAGTTCTTC
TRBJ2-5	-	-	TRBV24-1	CATSDPVVGNEQYF	TGTGCCACCAGTGACCCTGTTGTGGGGAATGAGCAGTACTTC
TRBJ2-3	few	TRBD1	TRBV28	CASSRDRERADTQYF	TGTGCCAGCAGTAGGGACAGGGAAAGGGCAGATACGCAGTATTTT
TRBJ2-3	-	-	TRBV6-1	CASSDCRAGTQYF	TGTGCCAGCAGTGACTGCCGCGCGGGTACGCAGTATTTT
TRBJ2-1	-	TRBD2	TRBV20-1	CSARTSGKHSSYNEQFF	TGCAGTGCTCGGACTAGCGGCAAACACAGCTCCTACAATGAGCAGTTCTTC
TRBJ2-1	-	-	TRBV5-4	CASSLQGHSYNEQFF	TGTGCCAGCAGCTTGCAGGGACACTCCTACAATGAGCAGTTCTTC
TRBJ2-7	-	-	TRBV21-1	CASSKRTSGGYEQYF	TGTGCCAGCAGCAAAAGGACTAGCGGGGGTTACGAGCAGTACTTC
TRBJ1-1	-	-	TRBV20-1	CSAISLRADTEAFF	TGCAGTGCTATTTCGCTCCGTGCGGACACTGAAGCTTTCTTT
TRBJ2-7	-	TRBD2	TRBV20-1	CSPWGGGSPNEQYF	TGCAGTCCTTGGGGCGGGGGATCTCCCAATGAGCAGTACTTC
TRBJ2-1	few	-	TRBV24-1	CATSDLGASSDNEQFF	TGTGCCACCAGTGATTTGGGGGCTAGCAGCGACAATGAGCAGTTCTTC
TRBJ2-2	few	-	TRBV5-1	CASSLGRGPNTGELFF	TGCGCCAGCAGCTTGGGCCGGGGTCCGAACACCGGGGAGCTGTTTTTT
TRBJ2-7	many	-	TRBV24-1	CATSDSRSGAYEQYF	TGTGCCACCAGTGATTCTAGGTCTGGCGCCTACGAGCAGTACTTC
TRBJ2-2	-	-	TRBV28	CACDTVNTGELFF	TGTGCCTGCGATACAGTGAACACCGGGGAGCTGTTTTTT
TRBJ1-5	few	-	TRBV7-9	CASSSETDAQHF	TGTGCCAGCAGCTCCGAGACGGACGCCCAGCATTTT
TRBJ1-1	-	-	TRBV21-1	CASSKAKGPNTEAFF	TGTGCCAGCAGCAAAGCTAAGGGGCCGAACACTGAAGCTTTCTTT
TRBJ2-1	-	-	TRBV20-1	CSASDPSNSRFF	TGCAGTGCTAGCGACCCCTCTAACTCGCGGTTCTTC
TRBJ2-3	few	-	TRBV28	CASSPPEDTQYF	TGTGCCAGCAGTCCCCCCGAAGATACGCAGTATTTT
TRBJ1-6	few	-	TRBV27	CASSWVGGNNSPLHF	TGTGCCAGCAGTTGGGTGGGGGGGAATAATTCACCCCTCCACTTT
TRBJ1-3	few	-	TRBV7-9	CASSFTPAGNTIYF	TGTGCCAGCAGCTTTACCCCAGCTGGAAACACCATATATTTT
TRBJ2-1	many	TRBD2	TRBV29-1	CSGYSGLAPNEQFF	TGCAGCGGATACTCGGGACTAGCTCCCAATGAGCAGTTCTTC
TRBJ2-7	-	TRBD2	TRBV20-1	CSARDSRTSSREQYF	TGCAGTGCTAGAGATAGTAGGACTAGCAGCCGCGAGCAGTACTTC
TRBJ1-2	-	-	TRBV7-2	CASSEQVYYGYTF	TGTGCCAGCAGCGAACAGGTTTACTATGGCTACACCTTC
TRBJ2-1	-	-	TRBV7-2	CASSFAEGGQFF	TGTGCCAGCAGCTTCGCTGAGGGGGGGCAGTTCTTC
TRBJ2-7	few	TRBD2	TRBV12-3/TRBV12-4	CASSFRDYDYEQYF	TGTGCCAGCAGCTTCCGGGACTACGACTACGAGCAGTACTTC
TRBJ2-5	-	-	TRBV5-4	CASGTRTQGTQYF	TGTGCCAGCGGAACTAGAACCCAAGGGACCCAGTACTTC
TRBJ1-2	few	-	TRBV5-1	CASSPEINYGYTF	TGCGCCAGCAGCCCGGAAATCAACTATGGCTACACCTTC
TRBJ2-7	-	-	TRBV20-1	CSAHGAEQYF	TGCAGTGCCCACGGGGCCGAGCAGTACTTC
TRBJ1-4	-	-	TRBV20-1	CSARDSKSGEKLFF	TGCAGTGCTAGAGACAGCAAAAGCGGGGAAAAACTGTTTTTT
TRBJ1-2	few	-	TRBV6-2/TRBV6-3	CASSYDLGGYGYTF	TGTGCCAGCAGTTACGACCTGGGCGGCTATGGCTACACCTTC
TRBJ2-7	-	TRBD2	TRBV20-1	CSARSRLAGGLPNEQYF	TGCAGTGCTAGATCTAGACTAGCGGGAGGGCTCCCCAATGAGCAGTACTTC
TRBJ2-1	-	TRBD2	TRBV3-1	CASSLIAGGSEQFF	TGTGCCAGCAGCCTGATAGCGGGAGGGAGTGAGCAGTTCTTC
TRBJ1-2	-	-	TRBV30	CAWSVRGRIYGYTF	TGTGCCTGGAGTGTTAGGGGACGGATCTATGGCTACACCTTC
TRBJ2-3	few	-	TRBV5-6	CASSLERGNTDTQYF	TGTGCCAGCAGCTTGGAGAGGGGGAACACAGATACGCAGTATTTT
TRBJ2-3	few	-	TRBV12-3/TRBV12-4	CASSPSWAQYF	TGTGCCAGCAGTCCGTCTTGGGCGCAGTATTTT
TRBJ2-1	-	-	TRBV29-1	CSVQSPGHRFGEQFF	TGCAGCGTCCAGTCACCCGGCCACAGGTTCGGGGAGCAGTTCTTC
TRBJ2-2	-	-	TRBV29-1	CSGVSGHHGELFF	TGCAGCGGTGTATCAGGGCACCACGGGGAGCTGTTTTTT
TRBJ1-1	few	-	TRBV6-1	CASSEIRTAEAFF	TGTGCCAGCAGTGAAATTAGGACAGCTGAAGCTTTCTTT
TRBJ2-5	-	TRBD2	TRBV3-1	CASSQVSSGARGETQYF	TGTGCCAGCAGCCAAGTGTCTAGCGGGGCTCGAGGAGAGACCCAGTACTTC
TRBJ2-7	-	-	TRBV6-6	CASSPTYNEQYF	TGTGCCAGCAGTCCGACCTACAATGAGCAGTACTTC
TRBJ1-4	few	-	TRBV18	CASSPSGTVDEKLFF	TGTGCCAGCTCACCGTCAGGGACCGTAGATGAAAAACTGTTTTTT
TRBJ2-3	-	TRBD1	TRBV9	CASSYGQAVTDTQYF	TGTGCCAGCAGCTACGGACAGGCTGTCACAGATACGCAGTATTTT